The TCR beta chain described here comes from a study of metastatic and nonmetastatic thyroid tumors. Points from the study as a whole: Within blood and tumor, benign nodules reportedly had significantly lower TCR beta diversity than malignant thyroid tumors did.

Germline lookup yields CDR1 MNHNY and CDR2 SVGAGI (reference sequence). The trim removed 4 bases at V and 4 bases at J, leaving 7 bases unmatched. The CDR3 spans 16 residues. In the original analysis: Using the CDR3 differences seen across clinicopathological groups, the authors built a distant-metastasis classifier for papillary thyroid cancer, which was meant to discriminate distant-metastatic patients. TCRdb re-called clones from the PCR reads using MiXCR. The V and J calls were determined by TCRdb, not by the authors. Of roughly 30,000 clones listed, roughly 21% are singletons. Turning to this clone: Antigen specificity is unknown.

All patients were untreated before thyroid surgery. Specimen: blood. The chain uses TRBV6-6 and TRBJ2-5, with 12 nucleotides matching TRBD2. The receptor was derived from a female donor with papillary thyroid cancer or a benign thyroid nodule (not recorded which). Some clones in this sample may be carry-over from other donors' samples. The CDR3 spells CASSSWLAGGRETQYF. In DNA form, the CDR3 reads TGTGCCAGCAGTTCGTGGCTAGCGGGGGGGCGAGAGACCCAGTACTTC.